The clone carrying this TCR beta chain has a count of ten or more. The data were obtained in a study of CD8 T cells in ankylosing spondylitis. CDR1 is SGHRS, CDR2 YFSETQ, per germline. The CDR3 consists of 15 residues. Unmatched junction bases numbered 5, after V lost 0 bases and J lost 3 bases. MiXCR was run by TCRdb on the 5' RACE reads, yielding one entry per CDR3 protein. Among roughly 120,000 distinct CDR3 sequences listed, approximately 6.8% were seen once. The genes are TRBV5-1 and TRBJ1-1; 7 bases fit TRBD1. What was sequenced was blood, either unsorted or a sorted T cell fraction (not recorded which). The sequence derives from a male donor with ankylosing spondylitis or in good health (not recorded which). For the CDR3, the DNA is TGCGCCAGCAGCTTGGTTACAGGGGTTTACACTGAAGCTTTCTTT. It specifies CASSLVTGVYTEAFF.